Listed below are T cell receptor beta chains from one sample, sequenced in a study of OX40 agonist ivuxolimab in advanced cancers. Method: immunoSEQ multiplex PCR; TCRdb's copy keeps in-frame clones and lacks some. Found here are about 86,000 clones, 70% to 90% of them singletons; the top ten hold 1.1% to 1.5%. The sample was CD4+ or CD8+ T cells sorted from blood, taken in a trial of the OX40 agonist ivuxolimab. These TCRs come from an adult with an advanced solid tumor such as melanoma, head and neck, liver or kidney cancer. CDR3s include the opening cysteine and the closing phenylalanine or tryptophan. Fields, in order: V gene, D gene, J gene, clone size, CDR3 protein, CDR3 DNA. D genes are given only for firm matches. Some rows have no size entry. The others give once, few or many, or a class for an expanded clone.

TRBV19	NA	TRBJ1-3	NA	CASRSNGNTIYF	TGTGCCAGTAGGAGTAATGGAAACACCATATATTTT
TRBV5-5	TRBD1	TRBJ1-5	NA	CARETGENSNQPQHF	TGTGCCAGGGAAACAGGGGAGAATAGCAATCAGCCCCAGCATTTT
TRBV7-8	NA	TRBJ1-2	NA	CASSFQRGNYGYTF	TGTGCCAGCAGCTTTCAGAGGGGAAACTATGGCTACACCTTC
TRBV30	NA	TRBJ2-5	NA	CAWTGLETQYF	TGTGCCTGGACAGGGCTAGAGACCCAGTACTTC
TRBV29-1	TRBD2	TRBJ2-1	NA	CSVFRAGGSHEQFF	TGCAGCGTTTTTAGGGCGGGGGGCAGTCATGAGCAGTTCTTC
TRBV2	NA	TRBJ1-3	NA	CASSDPGTSINTIYF	TGTGCCAGCAGTGATCCCGGGACTTCTATTAACACCATATATTTT
TRBV30	TRBD1	TRBJ2-4	NA	CAWSEGALAKNIQYF	TGTGCCTGGAGTGAGGGGGCCCTAGCCAAAAACATTCAGTACTTC
TRBV18	NA	TRBJ2-3	NA	CASSPPGRNTDTQYF	TGTGCCAGCTCACCACCGGGCCGAAACACAGATACGCAGTATTTT
TRBV6-6	NA	TRBJ1-1	NA	CASTKGGGTEAFF	TGTGCCAGCACCAAGGGGGGCGGCACTGAAGCTTTCTTT
TRBV10-3	TRBD1	TRBJ2-7	NA	CAISEGGQGAYEQYF	TGTGCCATCAGTGAGGGGGGACAGGGGGCATACGAGCAGTACTTC
TRBV7-8	NA	TRBJ2-3	NA	CASSQGGGENTQYF	TGTGCCAGCAGCCAGGGAGGGGGCGAGAATACGCAGTATTTT
TRBV5-1	TRBD1	TRBJ1-1	NA	CASSLTGGPTEAFF	TGCGCCAGCAGCTTGACAGGGGGCCCCACTGAAGCTTTCTTT
TRBV19	TRBD2	TRBJ2-2	NA	CASSPGLAGDTGELFF	TGTGCCAGCTCGCCGGGACTAGCGGGAGATACCGGGGAGCTGTTTTTT
TRBV7-7	NA	TRBJ1-5	NA	CASSPPPPQHF	TGTGCCAGCAGCCCCCCCCCGCCCCAGCATTTT
TRBV7-9	TRBD1	TRBJ1-4	NA	CASSRGQTATNEKLFF	TGTGCCAGCAGCCGGGGACAGACTGCAACTAATGAAAAACTGTTTTTT
TRBV18	NA	TRBJ1-4	few	CASSVAAGNEKLFF	TGTGCCAGCTCAGTTGCGGCGGGTAATGAAAAACTGTTTTTT
TRBV7-2	NA	TRBJ1-2	NA	CASSLRGDGRSYGYTF	TGTGCCAGCAGCTTAAGGGGGGATGGACGGTCCTATGGCTACACCTTC